These 24 T cell receptor beta chains were all obtained from the same sample, sequenced in a study of kidney transplant recipient with SARS-CoV-2 infection. TCRdb called the reads again in MiXCR, with one record for every CDR3 protein. This sample has approximately 240,000 distinct CDR3 sequences, with around 28% found just once. This specimen was a blood sample, taken at baseline and on day 111 from a kidney transplant recipient. Every receptor here comes from a male patient between 25 and 39 years old who had COVID-19 and was a kidney transplant recipient. A subset of T cells may come from the graft donor.

In this sample, this clonotype turned up many times. The chain joins TRBV20-1 to TRBJ1-5, with no clear D. The CDR3 covers 16 residues. Germline V gene sequence: CDR1 DFQATT, CDR2 SNEGSKA (reference sequence). V was trimmed by 7 bases and J by 0 bases, leaving 19 bases between them. As DNA, the CDR3 is TGCAGTGTATCAAGTAGCGATCCTTATAGCAATCAGCCCCAGCATTTT. It codes for CSVSSSDPYSNQPQHF.

This chain connects TRBV5-6 to TRBJ2-3; the D gene is possibly TRBD1 (5 bases). V shed 2 bases and J shed 2 bases, with 9 bases lying between them. The CDR3 spans 14 residues. CDR1 is SGHDT and CDR2 is YYEEEE in the germline V gene. The CDR3 is CASSFRQITDTQYF. CDR3 coding DNA: TGTGCCAGCAGCTTTCGACAGATCACAGATACGCAGTATTTT. The complete variable domain, with remaining parts taken from reference TRBV5-6 and TRBJ2-3, reads DAGVTQSPTHLIKTRGQQVTLRCSPKSGHDTVSWYQQALGQGPQFIFQYYEEEERQRGNFPDRFSGHQFPNYSSELNVNALLLGDSALYLCASSFRQITDTQYFGPGTRLTVL.

Comment on this clonotype: A read error is possible here, since a much larger clone lies one base away. Likely a read error: the CDR3 ends without its conserved phenylalanine or tryptophan. CDR3 nucleotide sequence: TGTGCCAGCCGGGACACCTATGGCTACACCCTC. Protein product: CASRDTYGYTL. The chain carries TRBV27 and TRBJ1-2, with D perhaps matching TRBD1 (6 bases). There are 11 residues in the CDR3. In germline, CDR1 is MNHEY, CDR2 SMNVEV (reference sequence). V lost 8 bases and J lost 4, with 8 bases in between.

This clonotype was recorded at least ten times. V and J are TRBV27 and TRBJ2-7, with 7 positions matching TRBD2. V lost 2 bases and J lost 5; bases outside the gene matches: 9. The CDR3 sequence is 15 residues long. Germline V gives CDR1 MNHEY, CDR2 SMNVEV (reference sequence). The CDR3 coding sequence is TGTGCCAGCAGTTTAATGAGCGGGATGGGCCACGAGCAGTACTTC. Translation gives CASSLMSGMGHEQYF.

This clonotype was seen repeatedly, ten times or more. The chain joins TRBV10-2 to TRBJ2-7; 7 bases fit TRBD2. V lost 6 bases and J lost 3; bases outside the gene matches: 5. CDR3 length: 13 amino acids. Germline assignment: CDR1 WSHSY and CDR2 SAAADI. CDR3 amino acids: CASRKTSFYEQYF. The DNA for the CDR3 is TGCGCCAGCAGGAAGACTAGCTTCTACGAGCAGTACTTC.

This clonotype came up once. A much larger clonotype is one base distant, so this may be a read error. The chain carries TRBV24-1 and TRBJ2-1; TRBD2 agrees at 8 bases. Germline V gene lookup returns CDR1 KGHDR and CDR2 SFDVKD. The V gene end was trimmed by 3 bases and the J gene end by 4 bases; junction bases not matched to a gene: 10. The CDR3 runs 17 residues. The CDR3 protein is CATSDGTGRDAYNEQFF. CDR3 coding DNA: TGTGCCACCAGTGATGGGACCGGGAGGGATGCTTACAATGAGCAGTTCTTC.

This clonotype was recorded at least ten times. The CDR3, as DNA: TGCACCAGCAGCCAAGAAGGATACAGGAGGGTTGAAAAACTGTTTTTT. Amino acid sequence: CTSSQEGYRRVEKLFF. J is TRBJ1-4 and V is TRBV1. TRBV1 is a recognized pseudogene. There are 16 residues in the CDR3.

This clonotype occurred many times. The J gene is TRBJ1-2, the V gene TRBV6-6; no definite D call. Trimming pared 3 bases from V and 4 bases from J, leaving 21 bases between. The CDR3 contains 17 residues. Germline-derived CDR1 and CDR2 are MNHNY and SVGAGI (reference sequence). As DNA, the CDR3 is TGTGCCAGCAGTTATACCTCAGGTGGGAGAAAGACCTATGGCTACACCTTC. It is translated as CASSYTSGGRKTYGYTF.

To note about this clonotype: With a far larger clone one base away, a read error is the likely cause. CDR3: CASSLGRGHGQYF. The CDR3 nucleotides are TGTGCCAGCAGCTTGGGCAGGGGCCACGGGCAGTACTTC. V is TRBV5-8 and J is TRBJ2-5; a possible D gene is TRBD1 (6 bases). Per the germline V gene, CDR1 is SGHTS and CDR2 is YDEGEE. CDR3 length: 13 residues. Trimming left V 0 bases short and J 11 bases short, with 14 bases between.

The table lists this clonotype with many counts. This sequence joins TRBV6-5 and TRBJ2-5; D ambiguous. Trimming removed 2 bases from V and 3 bases from J, with 7 bases in between. The CDR3 runs to 13 residues. Per germline, CDR1 MNHEY and CDR2 SVGAGI. This chain's CDR3 is CASSYQWKETQYF. The CDR3 DNA sequence: TGTGCCAGCAGTTACCAGTGGAAAGAGACCCAGTACTTC.

This clonotype was counted ten times or more. The rearrangement uses TRBV21-1 and TRBJ1-3. TRBV21-1 represents a pseudogene. CDR3 length: 17 residues. The CDR3 region is CASSREVATTRTKHHIF. CDR3 bases: TGTGCCAGCAGTCGGGAGGTAGCTACAACACGCACGAAACACCATATATTT.

This clonotype was found many times. The V gene is TRBV3-1, the J gene TRBJ2-5; D unclear. Germline CDR1 is LGHDT and CDR2 is YNNKEL (reference sequence). The germline V and J ends were trimmed by 5 bases and 5 bases, with 24 bases remaining between them. The CDR3 runs 17 residues. The CDR3 here is CASSVFSPISFSETQYF. CDR3 sequence (DNA): TGTGCCAGCAGCGTATTCAGTCCCATTTCTTTCTCTGAGACCCAGTACTTC.

This clonotype appeared many times. This sequence joins TRBV28 and TRBJ1-1; D is possibly TRBD1 (5 bases). Germline V lookup: CDR1 MDHEN, CDR2 SYDVKM. This CDR3 region has 14 residues. V lost 8 bases to trimming and J lost 7 bases, with 20 bases between them. The CDR3 nucleotides are TGTGCCAGCGAAAGGCCTCAGGGTGAGAGTGAAGCTTTCTTT. Its protein product is CASERPQGESEAFF.

Concerning this clonotype itself: A single base separates this from a much larger clone, so it may be a read error. The chain joins TRBV6-6 to TRBJ1-1; a possible D gene is TRBD1 (6 bases). The V gene lost 7 bases and the J gene lost 1 base, with 13 bases spanning the gap. The CDR3 runs 14 residues. The germline gives CDR1 MNHNY, CDR2 SVGAGI (reference sequence). The CDR3, as DNA: TGTGCCAGCACTCTTGGGGGCAGGAACACTGAAGCTTTCTTT. Amino acid sequence: CASTLGGRNTEAFF.

On this clonotype itself: A read error may explain this, as a much larger clone is one base away. The V call is TRBV9, the J call TRBJ1-2; D not resolved. CDR1 SGDLS and CDR2 YYNGEE come from the germline V gene. With 5 bases removed from V and 4 bases from J, the gap between germline ends came to 21 bases. CDR3 length: 16 residues. In DNA form, the CDR3 reads TGTGCCAGCAGTAATACGTGCTCAAGAAAGACCTATGGCTACACCTTC. Translating it yields CASSNTCSRKTYGYTF.

The chain joins TRBV11-3 to TRBJ2-7; D is perhaps TRBD1 (5 bases). The germline V and J ends were trimmed by 1 base and 10 bases, with 17 bases remaining between them. Germline CDR1 reads SGHNT; CDR2 reads YENEEA. This CDR3 region has 14 residues. As DNA, the CDR3 is TGTGCCAGCAGCTTAGTGCCAGGGCAAGAGGCCCAGTACTTC. It translates to CASSLVPGQEAQYF.

The table lists this clonotype with many counts. The V call is TRBV6-5, the J call TRBJ2-7; D may be TRBD1 or TRBD2 (5 bases each). Per germline, CDR1 MNHEY and CDR2 SVGAGI. Trimming shortened V by 9 bases and J by 4 bases, and 22 bases separated the two germline ends. CDR3 size: 15 residues. This CDR3 is CARGDRGDLGYEQYF. In DNA, the CDR3 is TGTGCCAGGGGGGACCGTGGGGACCTGGGGTACGAGCAGTACTTC.

In this sample, this clonotype turned up many times. The chain employs TRBV20-1 and TRBJ1-4, with D maybe TRBD1 (6 bases). Trimming took 2 bases from V and 5 from J, leaving 9 bases between them. From germline, CDR1 is DFQATT and CDR2 SNEGSKA (reference sequence). This CDR3 spans 13 amino acids. The CDR3 nucleotides read TGCAGTGCTAGAAGGGGGGTGAATGAAAAACTGTTTTTT. Protein: CSARRGVNEKLFF.

This clonotype was seen at least ten times. The J gene is TRBJ1-2, the V gene TRBV12-3 or TRBV12-4, with 9 bases identical to TRBD1. The CDR3 contains 15 residues. With V trimmed by 2 bases and J by 4 bases, 5 bases remained unmatched. This CDR3 is CASSLRTGDPYGYTF. The CDR3 nucleotides read TGTGCCAGCAGTTTAAGGACAGGGGACCCCTATGGCTACACCTTC.

The sample holds many counts of this clonotype. The chain links TRBV20-1 to TRBJ1-2, with D unclear. The CDR3 totals 16 residues. Germline V gene lookup returns CDR1 DFQATT and CDR2 SNEGSKA (reference sequence). V was pared by 5 bases and J by 4 bases, with 23 bases between. CDR3 coding DNA: TGCAGTGCTTGTCTGATGCTGTTTCGAAAGACCTATGGCTACACCTTC. Translating it yields CSACLMLFRKTYGYTF.

The sample holds many counts of this clonotype. The chain employs TRBV5-1 and TRBJ1-2; 7 nucleotides line up with TRBD1. The CDR3 loop spans 15 amino acids. Germline V gene sequence: CDR1 SGHRS, CDR2 YFSETQ. V dropped 0 bases and J dropped 4; count of bases not matched to a gene: 6. CDR3 residues: CASSLETGVGYGYTF. CDR3 coding DNA: TGCGCCAGCAGCTTGGAAACAGGGGTGGGCTATGGCTACACCTTC.

A few counts support this clonotype. The chain couples TRBV19 to TRBJ2-1; tentative D call: TRBD2 (5 bases). This CDR3 region has 15 residues. Looked up from germline, CDR1 is LNHDA and CDR2 is SQIVND (reference sequence). Trimming removed 1 base at V and 1 base at J, with 8 bases between. CDR3 protein: CASSIAGRSYNEQFF. In DNA form, the CDR3 reads TGTGCCAGTAGTATAGCGGGGAGATCCTACAATGAGCAGTTCTTC.

Worth noting for this clonotype: A much larger clone lies one base from this, so it may be a read error. The chain combines TRBV5-8 with TRBJ2-7; no firm D call. Germline CDR1 is SGHTS and CDR2 is YDEGEE. The CDR3 extends over 12 amino acids. This CDR3 is CDSSLARDEQYF. CDR3 DNA sequence: TGTGACAGCAGCTTGGCACGGGACGAGCAGTACTTC.

Ten or more counts support this clonotype. As DNA, the CDR3 is TGTGCCAGCATACCAATCGTACCAGGAAAGACCTATGGCTACACCTTC. It translates to CASIPIVPGKTYGYTF. The V and J genes are TRBV5-4 and TRBJ1-2, with D hard to call. CDR1 SGHNT and CDR2 YYREEE come from the germline V gene (reference sequence). With 6 bases removed from V and 4 bases from J, the gap between germline ends came to 22 bases. The CDR3 covers 16 residues.